A single sample is the source of the 20 T cell receptor beta chains below, sequenced in a study of T cells in localized non-small cell lung cancer. Libraries were prepared by immunoSEQ multiplex PCR; TCRdb keeps only in-frame clonotypes and omits some of them. The sample holds 75,000 to 95,000 clones, around 82% seen once. The sequencing here drew on PBMCs, taken before any cancer treatment. These receptor sequences come from a man aged 40-75 years with stage II squamous cell lung carcinoma.

J is TRBJ2-3 and V is TRBV6-5, with 13 bases that match TRBD2. The CDR3 consists of 15 residues. V trimming: 2 bases; J trimming: 6 bases; junction bases outside the gene matches: 2. Germline V gives CDR1 MNHEY, CDR2 SVGAGI. This CDR3 reads CASSYGTSGMDTQYF. As DNA, the CDR3 is TGTGCCAGCAGTTACGGGACTAGCGGGATGGATACGCAGTATTTT.

A single count supports this clone. This rearrangement joins TRBV5-1 to TRBJ2-3; the D gene is possibly TRBD1 (5 bases). The V gene's germline CDR1 is SGHRS and CDR2 YFSETQ. V was cut by 2 bases and J by 2 bases, with 12 bases left in between. The CDR3 loop spans 15 amino acids. CDR3 sequence (DNA): TGCGCCAGCAGCTTCCAGGGCTCTAACACAGATACGCAGTATTTT. Protein: CASSFQGSNTDTQYF.

This rearrangement joins TRBV6-1 to TRBJ1-1; 9 bases line up with TRBD1. V trimming: 4 bases; J trimming: 6 bases; junction bases outside the gene matches: 6. Germline lookup yields CDR1 MNHNS and CDR2 SASEGT. The CDR3 is 14 residues long. The CDR3, as DNA: TGTGCCAGCAGTGCGGGACAGGGTTACGCTGAAGCTTTCTTT. Protein product: CASSAGQGYAEAFF.

This clone was observed a few times. This CDR3 is also generated by other DNA sequences in the sample. The rearrangement joins TRBV5-1 to TRBJ2-7; D possibly corresponds to TRBD1 (5 bases). This CDR3 is 12 amino acids long. Germline V gene lookup returns CDR1 SGHRS and CDR2 YFSETQ. Trimming took 1 base from V and 6 from J, leaving 8 bases between them. CDR3 DNA: TGCGCCAGCAGCTTGCGTCAGGGCGAGCAGTACTTC. It yields the protein CASSLRQGEQYF.

This sequence joins TRBV11-2 and TRBJ1-2; a possible D gene is TRBD1 (6 bases). This CDR3 contains 15 residues. Trimming took off 1 base at V and 7 bases at J, with 16 bases between the two ends. CDR1 is SGHAT, CDR2 FQNNGV, per germline. CDR3 DNA: TGTGCCAGCAGCTTAGCAGGGGTCAGGGCATCTGGCTACACCTTC. Translated: CASSLAGVRASGYTF.

This chain joins TRBV6-5 and TRBJ2-2, with 11 bases aligning to TRBD2. V trimming: 6 bases; J trimming: 5 bases; junction bases outside the gene matches: 5. The CDR3 runs 15 residues. Germline lookup yields CDR1 MNHEY and CDR2 SVGAGI. As DNA, the CDR3 is TGTGCCAGCAGCCAAACTAGCGGGGGAACCGGGGAGCTGTTTTTT. It codes for CASSQTSGGTGELFF.

This chain joins TRBV14 and TRBJ1-2; unclear D gene. The CDR3 length is 14 residues. The V end lost 1 base, the J end lost 3 bases, and 9 bases lay between the germline ends. Germline assignment: CDR1 SGHDN and CDR2 FVKESK. The DNA of the CDR3 is TGTGCCAGCAGCCAAGCCGTCCCTTACTATGGCTACACCTTC. Residues: CASSQAVPYYGYTF.

In this sample, this clone turned up once. The chain links TRBV2 to TRBJ1-2; maybe TRBD1 (5 bases). The CDR3 covers 14 residues. V was pared by 4 bases and J by 5 bases, with 14 bases between. The germline V gene has CDR1 SNHLY and CDR2 FYNNEI. Here the CDR3 DNA reads TGTGCCAGCAGTGCGAAGGGACCCCTGTATGGCTACACCTTC. This codes for CASSAKGPLYGYTF.

The chain is built from TRBV6-5 and TRBJ2-7; 9 bases line up with TRBD2. From germline, CDR1 is MNHEY and CDR2 SVGAGI. The CDR3 extends over 15 amino acids. Unmatched junction bases numbered 9, after V lost 7 bases and J lost 2 bases. CDR3 in DNA: TGTGCCAGCACCCCAGCGGGGGGTCCAACCTACGAGCAGTACTTC. Amino acid sequence: CASTPAGGPTYEQYF.

This clone was observed a handful of times. The chain couples TRBV29-1 to TRBJ1-1; TRBD1 might be the D (6 bases). Germline-derived CDR1 and CDR2 are SQVTM and ANQGSEA. V was pared by 6 bases and J by 8 bases, with 19 bases between. CDR3 length equals 13 residues. In DNA, the CDR3 is TGCAGCGTATTCGGGGCCCAAGGGGGAGAAGCTTTCTTT. Encoded protein: CSVFGAQGGEAFF. Combining the CDR3 with reference TRBV29-1 and TRBJ1-1 gives the whole variable domain SAVISQKPSRDICQRGTSLTIQCQVDSQVTMMFWYRQQPGQSLTLIATANQGSEATYESGFVIDKFPISRPNLTFSTLTVSNMSPEDSSIYLCSVFGAQGGEAFFGQGTRLTVV.

The chain links TRBV19 to TRBJ1-1; D gene unclear. Between the trimmed V and J ends, which lost 3 bases and 0 bases, there was a span of 5 bases. The CDR3 contains 13 residues. From germline, CDR1 is LNHDA and CDR2 SQIVND (reference sequence). CDR3 residues: CASSISVNTEAFF. In DNA, the CDR3 is TGTGCCAGTAGTATTTCTGTGAACACTGAAGCTTTCTTT.

This clone was picked up one time. The chain employs TRBV5-6 and TRBJ2-1; D possibly corresponds to TRBD2 (6 bases). The germline V gene encodes CDR1 SGHDT and CDR2 YYEEEE. The V end lost 5 bases, the J end lost 4 bases, and 16 bases lay between the germline ends. The CDR3 spans 15 residues. The CDR3 protein is CASSPGTWRYNEQFF. DNA of the CDR3: TGTGCCAGCAGTCCCGGGACTTGGAGATACAATGAGCAGTTCTTC.

The rearrangement joins TRBV9 to TRBJ2-3; 8 nucleotides agree with TRBD2. The trim removed 0 bases at V and 4 bases at J, leaving 10 bases unmatched. The germline gives CDR1 SGDLS, CDR2 YYNGEE. The CDR3 sequence is 17 residues long. The CDR3 here is CASSVGPAGGPADTQYF. The CDR3 bases are TGTGCCAGCAGCGTAGGACCCGCGGGGGGCCCCGCAGATACGCAGTATTTT.

The chain joins TRBV5-6 to TRBJ2-3; no definite D call. The CDR3 runs to 12 residues. Germline V gene data show CDR1 as SGHDT and CDR2 as YYEEEE. With 4 bases removed from V and 4 bases from J, the gap between germline ends came to 7 bases. The CDR3 DNA is TGTGCCAGCAGCCCGGGTGCAGATACGCAGTATTTT. As protein: CASSPGADTQYF. Full variable domain (remainder filled in from reference TRBV5-6 and TRBJ2-3): DAGVTQSPTHLIKTRGQQVTLRCSPKSGHDTVSWYQQALGQGPQFIFQYYEEEERQRGNFPDRFSGHQFPNYSSELNVNALLLGDSALYLCASSPGADTQYFGPGTRLTVL.

A single count supports this clone. The chain couples TRBV11-2 to TRBJ2-1; 9 nucleotides match TRBD2. V shed 5 bases, J shed 9 bases, and the junction held 8 bases outside the gene matches. The CDR3 is made up of 14 amino acids. CDR1 SGHAT and CDR2 FQNNGV come from the germline V gene. As DNA, the CDR3 is TGTGCCAGCAGCCACGAGGTAGCGGGAGCTGAGCAGTTCTTC. Encoded protein: CASSHEVAGAEQFF.

The rearrangement uses TRBV4-2 and TRBJ1-5; 9 positions agree with TRBD1. J gave up 1 base and V 3 bases, and 7 bases lay outside the gene matches. The CDR3 covers 17 residues. From germline, CDR1 is LGHNA and CDR2 YNFKEQ. The CDR3 here is CASSHPDRGASNQPQHF. CDR3 bases: TGTGCCAGCAGCCACCCGGACAGGGGCGCAAGCAATCAGCCCCAGCATTTT.

The V call is TRBV30, the J call TRBJ1-6, with D tentatively TRBD1 (5 bases). The germline gives CDR1 GTSNPN, CDR2 SVGIG (reference sequence). V gave up 2 bases and J gave up 8 bases, with 10 bases separating them. The CDR3 consists of 13 residues. For the CDR3, the DNA is TGTGCCTGGAGTAGACAGAGCCATTCACCCCTCCACTTT. Translated: CAWSRQSHSPLHF.

A few counts support this clone. The chain joins TRBV5-6 to TRBJ2-3, with TRBD1 matching over 8 bases. J gave up 6 bases and V 5 bases, and 8 bases lay outside the gene matches. CDR1 and CDR2 from the germline V gene are SGHDT and YYEEEE. The CDR3 is 14 amino acids. The CDR3 loop is CASRRRTGWDTQYF. The CDR3 DNA is TGTGCCAGCAGGCGAAGGACAGGGTGGGATACGCAGTATTTT.

This sequence joins TRBV28 and TRBJ2-4; no clear D. The CDR3 loop spans 14 amino acids. The germline gives CDR1 MDHEN, CDR2 SYDVKM. Trimming stripped 2 bases from V and 2 bases from J, with 7 bases between. The CDR3 nucleotides are TGTGCCAGCAGTTTACCCGACACCAAAAACATTCAGTACTTC. This translates into CASSLPDTKNIQYF. The full variable domain, rest sourced from reference TRBV28 and TRBJ2-4, is DVKVTQSSRYLVKRTGEKVFLECVQDMDHENMFWYRQDPGLGLRLIYFSYDVKMKEKGDIPEGYSVSREKKERFSLILESASTNQTSMYLCASSLPDTKNIQYFGAGTRLSVL.

The chain has TRBV10-3 and TRBJ1-3; the D is unclear. The germline V gene encodes CDR1 ENHRY and CDR2 SYGVKD. V lost 2 bases to trimming and J lost 10 bases, with 12 bases between them. CDR3 length: 13 residues. CDR3 in DNA: TGTGCCATCAGTGAGCCCGGCGGCGGGACCATATATTTT. This gives the protein CAISEPGGGTIYF.